These T cell receptor beta chains were read from a single sample in a study of CD8 T cells in Susac syndrome. In TCRdb, the immunoSEQ multiplex PCR reads were re-called with MiXCR into one record per CDR3 protein. The repertoire holds hundreds of thousands of distinct CDR3 sequences, approximately 95% seen once, with around 0.076% in the top ten. Sequenced: CD4+ T cells from PBMCs. All receptors come from a human donor with multiple sclerosis. CDR3s include the opening cysteine and the closing phenylalanine or tryptophan. Fields, in order: CDR3 DNA, CDR3 protein, D gene, V gene, J gene, clone size. D genes are given only for firm matches. Not all rows give a size; the values are once, few, many and, for expanded clones, a class.

TGTGCCAGCAGCCAAGCCCGCGGGACAGGGCCAAAAGGTAGAGCTTTCTTT	CASSQARGTGPKGRAFF	TRBD1	TRBV3-1	TRBJ1-1	-
TGTGCCAGCAGTGATAGTTCACCCCTCCACTTT	CASSDSSPLHF	-	TRBV2	TRBJ1-6	-
TGTGCCAGCAGCTTACAGGGAAATAATTCACCCCTCCACTTT	CASSLQGNNSPLHF	-	TRBV7-6	TRBJ1-6	few
TGTGCCTGGAGTATTGGGACAGGTCTCCACGAGCAGTACTTC	CAWSIGTGLHEQYF	TRBD1	TRBV30	TRBJ2-7	-
TGTGCCTGGAACAGCGGGCCCTACGAGCAGTACTTC	CAWNSGPYEQYF	-	TRBV30	TRBJ2-7	once
TGTGCCAGTAGCCCGACAGGCCCAGTGGATACGCAGTATTTT	CASSPTGPVDTQYF	-	TRBV19	TRBJ2-3	-
TGTGCCAGCAGCTTACAAACGAGAGGGGCTGGCTACACCTTC	CASSLQTRGAGYTF	-	TRBV7-9	TRBJ1-2	-
TGTGCCAGCAGCTTAGACGAGACCTGGCAGTATTTT	CASSLDETWQYF	-	TRBV11-3	TRBJ2-3	-
TGCAGTGCTAGTGGACAGGAGAGCTACACCTTC	CSASGQESYTF	TRBD1	TRBV20-1	TRBJ1-2	-
TGTGCCAGCAGCTATGGGCGGGTCAATCAGCCCCAGCATTTT	CASSYGRVNQPQHF	-	TRBV2	TRBJ1-5	-
TGTGCCTGGAGTGTACGGGGTGCTAACTATGGCTACACCTTC	CAWSVRGANYGYTF	-	TRBV30	TRBJ1-2	-
TGCGCCAGCAGCCTCCAGTCACAGGGAAACATTCAGTACTTC	CASSLQSQGNIQYF	-	TRBV4-1	TRBJ2-4	-
TGTGCCAGCAGCATGACACGTCTCGGGGAGACCCAGTACTTC	CASSMTRLGETQYF	-	TRBV11-2	TRBJ2-5	-
TGCAGCGTTGAGCAGTCGGACCGAGGCTACACCTTC	CSVEQSDRGYTF	-	TRBV29-1	TRBJ1-2	-
TGTGCCTGGAGTGTAGGGGGCGGATATAATTCACCCCTCCACTTT	CAWSVGGGYNSPLHF	TRBD1	TRBV30	TRBJ1-6	once
TGCAGTGCCTTAAATTTGAACACTGAAGCTTTCTTT	CSALNLNTEAFF	-	TRBV20-1	TRBJ1-1	-
TGTGCCATCAGTTACAGGGATTACCAAGAGACCCAGTACTTC	CAISYRDYQETQYF	-	TRBV10-3	TRBJ2-5	once
TGCAGCGTTGTGGGGGTAGCCTACGAGCAGTACTTC	CSVVGVAYEQYF	-	TRBV29-1	TRBJ2-7	-
TGTGCCAGCAGCTTTCACCGACTAGCCGTGGAGACCCAGTACTTC	CASSFHRLAVETQYF	TRBD2	TRBV5-4	TRBJ2-5	-
TGTGCCAGACCTCTGGCCGGGGGACCAGATACGCAGTATTTT	CARPLAGGPDTQYF	-	TRBV3-1	TRBJ2-3	-
TGTGCCAGCATCGTAAACACCGGGGAGCTGTTTTTT	CASIVNTGELFF	-	TRBV12-3/TRBV12-4	TRBJ2-2	-
TGCAGCGTTTCGACAGGGTCTGGAAACACCATATATTTT	CSVSTGSGNTIYF	TRBD1	TRBV29-1	TRBJ1-3	-
TGTGCCTGGAGTGAGGGTGACAGGAACTATGGCTACACCTTC	CAWSEGDRNYGYTF	-	TRBV30	TRBJ1-2	once
TGCGCCAGCAGCTTGGGAGTTGGGGGGACTCAGCCCCAGCATTTT	CASSLGVGGTQPQHF	-	TRBV5-1	TRBJ1-5	-
TGTGCCAGTAGTATAGATCGGTCGGAGACCCAGTACTTC	CASSIDRSETQYF	-	TRBV19	TRBJ2-5	-
TGTGCCAGCAGCCCTCAGACAGGGGGCTACCACACTGAAGCTTTCTTT	CASSPQTGGYHTEAFF	TRBD1	TRBV9	TRBJ1-1	-
TGTGCCAGCAGCCCCGGGGGCGCGAACACTGAAGCTTTCTTT	CASSPGGANTEAFF	-	TRBV7-9	TRBJ1-1	-
TGTGCCTGGGGACTAGTTCTTTGGGAGCAGTACTTC	CAWGLVLWEQYF	TRBD2	TRBV30	TRBJ2-7	-
TGCGCCAGCTCCTCTGGGTGGAGGAGCGATACGCAGTATTTT	CASSSGWRSDTQYF	-	TRBV5-1	TRBJ2-3	once
TGCAGCGTTGAACCAGGGGACTATGGCTACACCTTC	CSVEPGDYGYTF	-	TRBV29-1	TRBJ1-2	-
TGCAGCGCCTTCAGGGATCCGAACACCGGGGAGCTGTTTTTT	CSAFRDPNTGELFF	-	TRBV29-1	TRBJ2-2	once
TGTGCCAGCAGCTTAGTGTCGGGACAAGCTTTCTTT	CASSLVSGQAFF	-	TRBV13	TRBJ1-1	-
TGTGCCACCAGTGAGGGGACGAGCAATCAGCCCCAGCATTTT	CATSEGTSNQPQHF	-	TRBV24-1	TRBJ1-5	-
TGTGCCAGCAGCCCCCGGACTAGCGGGGCCCTGAGGTTGACAGATACGCAGTATTTT	CASSPRTSGALRLTDTQYF	TRBD2	TRBV14	TRBJ2-3	-
TGTGCCAGCAGCTTAGGAGGACACCACAATGAGCAGTTCTTC	CASSLGGHHNEQFF	-	TRBV7-2	TRBJ2-1	-
TGTGCCAGCAGCTTAGGAGGGCTACCCGGGGAGCTGTTTTTT	CASSLGGLPGELFF	-	TRBV7-9	TRBJ2-2	-
TGTGCCAGCAGGAGCTCAGGGGGCGCAGTAGACGAGCAGTACTTC	CASRSSGGAVDEQYF	TRBD1	TRBV12-3/TRBV12-4	TRBJ2-7	once
TGTGCCAGCAGTTTTTCCGACAGGGCAAATACGCAGTATTTT	CASSFSDRANTQYF	TRBD1	TRBV7-9	TRBJ2-3	-
TGTGCCAGCGGACGGACTTTCAATGAGCAGTTCTTC	CASGRTFNEQFF	-	TRBV27	TRBJ2-1	-
TGCAGCGCCAACCGGGCAGGGCGAAGCGAGACCCAGTACTTC	CSANRAGRSETQYF	-	TRBV29-1	TRBJ2-5	-
TGCAGTGCTAGGGACACAGTGAACACTGAAGCTTTCTTT	CSARDTVNTEAFF	-	TRBV20-1	TRBJ1-1	-
TGTGCCTGGAGAACCAATTACAACACTGAAGCTTTCTTT	CAWRTNYNTEAFF	-	TRBV30	TRBJ1-1	-
TGCAGCCCCCAAGAAACTTTGAACACTGAAGCTTTCTTT	CSPQETLNTEAFF	-	TRBV29-1	TRBJ1-1	-